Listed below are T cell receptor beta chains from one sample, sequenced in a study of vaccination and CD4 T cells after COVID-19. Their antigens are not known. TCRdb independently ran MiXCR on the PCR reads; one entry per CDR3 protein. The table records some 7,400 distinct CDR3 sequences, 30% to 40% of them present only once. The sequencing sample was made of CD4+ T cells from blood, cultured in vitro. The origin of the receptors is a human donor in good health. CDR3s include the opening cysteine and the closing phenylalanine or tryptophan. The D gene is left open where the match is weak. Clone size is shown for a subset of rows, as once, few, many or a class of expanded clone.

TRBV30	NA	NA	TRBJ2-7	CAWSAGDEQYF	TGTGCCTGGAGTGCCGGGGACGAGCAGTACTTC
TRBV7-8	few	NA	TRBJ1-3	CASSLRREEGNTIYF	TGTGCCAGCAGCTTAAGAAGGGAGGAAGGAAACACCATATATTTT
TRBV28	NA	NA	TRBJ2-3	CASSLPEIKDTQYF	TGTGCCAGCAGTTTACCGGAGATTAAAGATACGCAGTATTTT
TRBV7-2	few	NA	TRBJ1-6	CASSLLVRRNNSPLHF	TGTGCCAGCAGCTTATTAGTGCGGAGGAATAATTCACCCCTCCACTTT
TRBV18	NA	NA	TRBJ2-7	CASSPAGDLAYEQYF	TGTGCCAGCTCACCGGCTGGGGATTTGGCCTACGAGCAGTACTTC
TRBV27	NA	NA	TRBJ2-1	CASSYGYNEQFF	TGTGCCAGCAGTTACGGTTACAATGAGCAGTTCTTC
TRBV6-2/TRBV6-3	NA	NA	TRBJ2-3	CASKGGSFSDTQYF	TGTGCCAGCAAAGGAGGGAGTTTCAGTGATACGCAGTATTTT
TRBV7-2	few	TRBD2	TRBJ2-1	CASSLVPPGLAGKEQFF	TGTGCCAGCAGCTTAGTTCCCCCTGGACTAGCGGGAAAAGAGCAGTTCTTC
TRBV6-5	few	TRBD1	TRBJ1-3	CASSYATGSGNTIYF	TGTGCCAGCAGTTACGCGACAGGGTCGGGAAACACCATATATTTT
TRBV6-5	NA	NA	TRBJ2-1	CASSLTSSSYNEQFF	TGTGCCAGCAGTTTGACGTCGAGCTCCTACAATGAGCAGTTCTTC
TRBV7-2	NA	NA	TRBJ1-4	CASTVGGGGEKLFF	TGTGCCAGCACTGTCGGGGGGGGGGGTGAAAAACTGTTTTTT
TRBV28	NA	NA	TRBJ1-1	CASSPPLGGAVNTEAFF	TGTGCCAGCAGTCCACCACTGGGGGGCGCCGTGAACACTGAAGCTTTCTTT
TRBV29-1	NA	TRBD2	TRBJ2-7	CSVVIAGIHEQYF	TGCAGCGTTGTTATAGCGGGAATCCACGAGCAGTACTTC
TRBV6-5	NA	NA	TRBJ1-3	CASSYGVGSPNSGNTIYF	TGTGCCAGCAGTTACGGGGTGGGGTCCCCTAACTCTGGAAACACCATATATTTT
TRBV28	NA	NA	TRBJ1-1	CASSLGFSAEAFF	TGTGCCAGCAGTTTAGGGTTCTCGGCTGAAGCTTTCTTT
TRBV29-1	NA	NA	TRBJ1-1	CSVFITEAFF	TGCAGCGTTTTCATAACTGAAGCTTTCTTT
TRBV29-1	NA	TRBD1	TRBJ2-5	CSVGQSGQFGETQYF	TGCAGCGTTGGACAATCGGGACAGTTTGGGGAGACCCAGTACTTC
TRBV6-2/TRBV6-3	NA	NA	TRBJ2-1	CASRGPAKAEQFF	TGTGCCAGCAGAGGACCGGCCAAGGCTGAGCAGTTCTTC
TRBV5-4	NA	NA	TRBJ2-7	CASSSPGASAYEQYF	TGTGCCAGCAGCTCACCCGGCGCTAGCGCCTACGAGCAGTACTTC
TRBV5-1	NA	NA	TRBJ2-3	CASSSTTAPDTQYF	TGCGCCAGCAGCTCCACTACAGCCCCAGATACGCAGTATTTT
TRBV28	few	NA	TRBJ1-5	CASGLQGNQPQHF	TGTGCCAGCGGTTTACAGGGTAATCAGCCCCAGCATTTT
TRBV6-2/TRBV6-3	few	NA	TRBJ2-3	CASRLRDSYPDTQYF	TGTGCCAGCAGACTACGGGACTCCTACCCTGATACGCAGTATTTT
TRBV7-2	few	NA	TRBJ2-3	CASSSVPGLPLF	TGTGCCAGCAGCTCCGTCCCGGGACTTCCTCTCTTT
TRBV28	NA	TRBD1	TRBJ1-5	CASRKQGANQPQHF	TGTGCCAGCAGAAAACAGGGGGCCAATCAGCCCCAGCATTTT
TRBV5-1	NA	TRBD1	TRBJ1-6	CASSHLGDRVNSPLHF	TGCGCCAGCAGCCACCTTGGGGACAGGGTTAATTCACCCCTCCACTTT
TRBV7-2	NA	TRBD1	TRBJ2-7	CASSLLGQGAGEQYF	TGTGCCAGCAGCTTATTGGGACAGGGGGCAGGTGAGCAGTACTTC
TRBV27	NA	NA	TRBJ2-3	CASSLGSTTTDTQYF	TGTGCCAGCAGTTTGGGTTCAACCACCACAGATACGCAGTATTTT
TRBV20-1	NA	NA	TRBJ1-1	CSESGGGTEAFF	TGCAGTGAGTCCGGGGGGGGCACTGAAGCTTTCTTT
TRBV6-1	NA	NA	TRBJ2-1	CASGRSGNEQFF	TGTGCCAGCGGACGTAGCGGAAATGAGCAGTTCTTC
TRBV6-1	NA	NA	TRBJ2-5	CAVSGHTQETQYF	TGTGCCGTCTCGGGGCATACTCAAGAGACCCAGTACTTC
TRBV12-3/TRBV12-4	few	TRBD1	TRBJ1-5	CASSLQGAVQPQHF	TGTGCCAGCAGTTTGCAGGGGGCGGTTCAGCCCCAGCATTTT
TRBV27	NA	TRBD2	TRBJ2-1	CASSFFSGRAPHEQFF	TGTGCCAGCAGTTTCTTTAGCGGGAGGGCCCCCCATGAGCAGTTCTTC